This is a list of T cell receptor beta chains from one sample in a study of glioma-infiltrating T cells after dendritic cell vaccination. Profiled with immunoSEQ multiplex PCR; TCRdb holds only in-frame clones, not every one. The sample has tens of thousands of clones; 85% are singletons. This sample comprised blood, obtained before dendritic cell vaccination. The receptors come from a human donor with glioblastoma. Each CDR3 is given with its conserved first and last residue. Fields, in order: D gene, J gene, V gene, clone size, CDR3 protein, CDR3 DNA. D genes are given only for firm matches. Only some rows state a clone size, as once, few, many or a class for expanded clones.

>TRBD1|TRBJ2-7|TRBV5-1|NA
CASSAVTGESFGQYF
TGCGCCAGCAGCGCCGTGACAGGGGAAAGTTTCGGGCAGTACTTC
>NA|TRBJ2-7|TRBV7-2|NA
CASSTRARGDEQYF
TGTGCCAGCAGCACCCGCGCAAGAGGCGACGAGCAGTACTTC
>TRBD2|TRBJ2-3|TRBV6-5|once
CASRKLAGVADTQYF
TGTGCCAGCAGGAAACTAGCGGGAGTAGCGGATACGCAGTATTTT
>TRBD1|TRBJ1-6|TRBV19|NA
CASSRDRDRYSPLHF
TGTGCCAGTAGTAGGGACAGGGATCGGTATTCACCCCTCCACTTT
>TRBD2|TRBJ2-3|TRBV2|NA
CASSGFGIAGGLTDTQYF
TGTGCCAGCAGTGGCTTTGGGATAGCGGGAGGCCTCACAGATACGCAGTATTTT
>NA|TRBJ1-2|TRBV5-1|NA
CASSSRGHTF
TGCGCCAGCAGCTCAAGGGGCCACACCTTC
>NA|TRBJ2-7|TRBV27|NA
CASSLYQGGVAYEQYF
TGTGCCAGCAGTTTATATCAGGGCGGGGTCGCCTACGAGCAGTACTTC
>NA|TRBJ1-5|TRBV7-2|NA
CASSNQGPGNQPQHF
TGTGCCAGCAGCAATCAGGGTCCGGGCAATCAGCCCCAGCATTTT
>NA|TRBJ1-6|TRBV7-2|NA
CASKGQDNSPLHF
TGTGCCAGCAAGGGGCAGGATAATTCACCCCTCCACTTT
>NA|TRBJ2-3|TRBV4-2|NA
CASSRSADTQYF
TGTGCCAGCAGCCGGAGCGCTGATACGCAGTATTTT
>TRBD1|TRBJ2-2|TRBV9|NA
CASSVGQGAGELFF
TGTGCCAGCAGCGTGGGACAGGGAGCCGGGGAGCTGTTTTTT
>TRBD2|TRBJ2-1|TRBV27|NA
CASSLGLLAATYNEQFF
TGTGCCAGCAGTCTGGGACTTCTAGCGGCAACCTACAATGAGCAGTTCTTC
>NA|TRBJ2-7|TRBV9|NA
CASSDGTRDHEQYF
TGTGCCAGCAGCGACGGGACTCGGGACCACGAGCAGTACTTC
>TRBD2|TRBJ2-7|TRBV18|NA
CASSLGTTVTYEQYF
TGTGCCAGCTCACTTGGGACTACAGTAACCTACGAGCAGTACTTC
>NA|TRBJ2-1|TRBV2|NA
CASSSTGKAQFF
TGTGCCAGCAGTTCAACAGGGAAGGCGCAGTTCTTC
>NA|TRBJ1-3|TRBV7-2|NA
CASSFAGPSGNTIYF
TGTGCCAGCAGCTTTGCAGGTCCCTCTGGAAACACCATATATTTT
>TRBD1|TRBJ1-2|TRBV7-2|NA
CASSFNRGSNYGYTF
TGTGCCAGCAGCTTTAACAGGGGTTCAAACTATGGCTACACCTTC
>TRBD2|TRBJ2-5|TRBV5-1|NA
CASSEWVSREGRHF
TGCGCCAGCAGCGAGTGGGTTTCGCGGGAGGGCCGCCACTTC
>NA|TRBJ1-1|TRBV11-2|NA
CASSLSWGDPEAFF
TGTGCCAGCAGCTTATCTTGGGGAGACCCTGAAGCTTTCTTT
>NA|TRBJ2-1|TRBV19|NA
CASSMVAGTNNEQFF
TGTGCCAGTAGTATGGTTGCCGGGACAAACAATGAGCAGTTCTTC
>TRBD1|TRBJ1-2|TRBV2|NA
CASRGQGDYGYTF
TGTGCCAGCCGGGGACAGGGGGACTATGGCTACACCTTC
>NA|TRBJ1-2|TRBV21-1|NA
CASSNRIGHPNYGYTF
TGTGCCAGCAGCAATCGAATTGGACACCCTAACTATGGCTACACCTTC
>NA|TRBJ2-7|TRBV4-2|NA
CASSQDTGAIYEQYF
TGTGCCAGCAGCCAAGATACAGGAGCGATCTACGAGCAGTACTTC
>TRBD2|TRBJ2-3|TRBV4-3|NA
CASSQVLAGVEDTQYF
TGCGCCAGCAGCCAAGTATTAGCGGGAGTGGAAGATACGCAGTATTTT
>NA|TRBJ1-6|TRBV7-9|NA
CASSLGVQSSYNSPLHF
TGTGCCAGCAGCTTAGGGGTACAGAGCTCCTATAATTCCCCCCTCCACTTT
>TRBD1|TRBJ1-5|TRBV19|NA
CASSLGTGVYQPQHF
TGTGCCAGTAGTCTCGGGACAGGGGTTTATCAGCCCCAGCATTTT